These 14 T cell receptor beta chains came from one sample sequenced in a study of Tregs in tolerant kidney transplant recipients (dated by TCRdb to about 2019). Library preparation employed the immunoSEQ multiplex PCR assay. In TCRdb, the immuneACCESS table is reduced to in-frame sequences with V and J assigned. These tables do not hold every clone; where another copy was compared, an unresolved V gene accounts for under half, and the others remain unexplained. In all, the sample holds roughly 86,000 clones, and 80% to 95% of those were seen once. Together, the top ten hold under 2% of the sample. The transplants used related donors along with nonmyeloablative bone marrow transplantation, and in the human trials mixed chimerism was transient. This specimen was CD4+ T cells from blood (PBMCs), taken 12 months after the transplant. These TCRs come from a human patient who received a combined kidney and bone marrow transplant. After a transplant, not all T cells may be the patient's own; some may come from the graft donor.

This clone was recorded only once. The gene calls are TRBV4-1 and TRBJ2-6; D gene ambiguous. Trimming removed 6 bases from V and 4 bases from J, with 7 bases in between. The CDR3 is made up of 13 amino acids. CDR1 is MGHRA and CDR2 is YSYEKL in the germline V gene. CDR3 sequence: CASRGFGANVLTF. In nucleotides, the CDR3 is TGCGCCAGCAGGGGCTTCGGGGCCAACGTCCTGACTTTC.

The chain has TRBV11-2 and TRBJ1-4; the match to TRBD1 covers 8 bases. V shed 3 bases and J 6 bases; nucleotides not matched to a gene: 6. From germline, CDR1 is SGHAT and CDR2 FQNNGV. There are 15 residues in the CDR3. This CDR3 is CASSLDRVGYEKLFF. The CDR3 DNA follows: TGTGCCAGCAGCTTGGACAGGGTCGGTTATGAAAAACTGTTTTTT.

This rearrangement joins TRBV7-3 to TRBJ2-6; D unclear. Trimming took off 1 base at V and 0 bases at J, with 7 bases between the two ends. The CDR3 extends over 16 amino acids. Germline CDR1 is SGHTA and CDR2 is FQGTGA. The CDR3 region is CASSLRQFSGANVLTF. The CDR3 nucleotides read TGTGCCAGCAGCTTAAGGCAGTTCTCTGGGGCCAACGTCCTGACTTTC.

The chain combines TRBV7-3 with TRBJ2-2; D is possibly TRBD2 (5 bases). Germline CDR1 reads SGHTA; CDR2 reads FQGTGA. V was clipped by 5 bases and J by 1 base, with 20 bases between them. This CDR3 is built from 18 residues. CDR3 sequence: CASSPLEGVPENTGELFF. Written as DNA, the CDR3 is TGTGCCAGCAGCCCATTAGAGGGTGTACCGGAGAACACCGGGGAGCTGTTTTTT.

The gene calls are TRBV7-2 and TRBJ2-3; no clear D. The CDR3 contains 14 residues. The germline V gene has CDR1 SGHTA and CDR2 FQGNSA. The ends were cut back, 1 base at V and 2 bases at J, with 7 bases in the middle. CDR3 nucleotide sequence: TGTGCCAGCAGCTTAGAACAGATCACAGATACGCAGTATTTT. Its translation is CASSLEQITDTQYF.

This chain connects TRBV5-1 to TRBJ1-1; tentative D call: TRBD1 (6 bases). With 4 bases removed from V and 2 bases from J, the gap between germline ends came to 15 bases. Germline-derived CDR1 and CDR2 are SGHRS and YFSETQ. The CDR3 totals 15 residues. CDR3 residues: CASSQQGSVNTEAFF. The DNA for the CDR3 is TGCGCCAGCAGCCAACAGGGAAGCGTAAACACTGAAGCTTTCTTT.

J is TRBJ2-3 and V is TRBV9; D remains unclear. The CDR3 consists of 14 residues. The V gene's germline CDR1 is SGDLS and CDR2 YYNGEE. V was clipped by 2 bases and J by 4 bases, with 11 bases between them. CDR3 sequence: CASSVSTRPDTQYF. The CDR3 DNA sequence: TGTGCCAGCAGCGTCTCCACACGTCCAGATACGCAGTATTTT.

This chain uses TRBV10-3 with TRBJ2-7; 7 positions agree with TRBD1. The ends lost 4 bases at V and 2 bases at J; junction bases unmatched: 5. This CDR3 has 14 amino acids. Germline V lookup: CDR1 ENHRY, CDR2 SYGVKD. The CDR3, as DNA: TGTGCCATCAGTGCCACGACAGGGCCCTACGAGCAGTACTTC. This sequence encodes CAISATTGPYEQYF.

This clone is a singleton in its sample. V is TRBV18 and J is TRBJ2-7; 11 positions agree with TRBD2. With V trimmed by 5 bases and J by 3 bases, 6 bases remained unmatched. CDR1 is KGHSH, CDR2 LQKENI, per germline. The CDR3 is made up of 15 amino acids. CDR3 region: CASSAMTSGDYEQYF. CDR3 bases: TGTGCCAGCTCAGCCATGACTAGCGGGGACTACGAGCAGTACTTC.

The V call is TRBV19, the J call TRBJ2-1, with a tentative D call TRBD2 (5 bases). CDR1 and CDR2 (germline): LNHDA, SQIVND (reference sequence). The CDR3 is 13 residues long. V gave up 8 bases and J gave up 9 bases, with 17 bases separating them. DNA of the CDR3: TGTGCCAGTCGAGAGGGCCAGTTCGCTGAGCAGTTCTTC. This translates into CASREGQFAEQFF.

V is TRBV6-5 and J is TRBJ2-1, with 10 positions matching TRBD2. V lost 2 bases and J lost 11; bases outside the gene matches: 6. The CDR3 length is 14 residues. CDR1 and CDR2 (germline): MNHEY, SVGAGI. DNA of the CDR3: TGTGCCAGCAGTTACGTGACTAGCGGGTATAAGCAGTTCTTC. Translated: CASSYVTSGYKQFF.

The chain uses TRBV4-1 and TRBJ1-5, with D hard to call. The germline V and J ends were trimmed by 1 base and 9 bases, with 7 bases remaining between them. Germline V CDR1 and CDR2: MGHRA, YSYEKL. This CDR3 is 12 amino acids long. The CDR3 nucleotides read TGCGCCAGCAGCCAAGTGCGTGGGCCCCAGCATTTT. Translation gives CASSQVRGPQHF.

The CDR3 sequence: CASRLPGTAYSGNTIYF. Here the CDR3 DNA reads TGTGCCAGCAGACTACCCGGGACAGCTTATTCTGGAAACACCATATATTTT. The rearrangement links TRBV7-9 to TRBJ1-3; TRBD1 matches 7 bases. There are 17 residues in the CDR3. V lost 6 bases, J lost 1 base, and 12 bases stayed unmatched. CDR1 is SEHNR, CDR2 FQNEAQ, per germline (reference sequence).

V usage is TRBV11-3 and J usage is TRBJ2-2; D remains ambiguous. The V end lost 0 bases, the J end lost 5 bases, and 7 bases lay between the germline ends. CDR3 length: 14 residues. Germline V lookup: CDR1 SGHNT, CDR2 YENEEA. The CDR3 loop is CASSLDLQTGELFF. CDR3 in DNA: TGTGCCAGCAGCTTAGATCTTCAGACCGGGGAGCTGTTTTTT.